One and the same sample provided the 25 T cell receptor beta chains below, sequenced in a study of Graves' ophthalmopathy and Graves' hyperthyroidism. Researchers took RNA transcripts and amplified TCR beta CDR3 regions from them. HTBI primers were used in a first-round RT-PCR, which preceded a second-round multiplex PCR. One entry per CDR3 protein results from TCRdb running MiXCR on the multiplex PCR reads. The sample carries hundreds of thousands of distinct CDR3 sequences, around an eighth recorded once. The sequencing input was blood. The receptors here all came from a woman aged 25-40 years with Graves' ophthalmopathy.

This clonotype was observed at least ten times. The CDR3 region has the DNA TGTGCCAGCAGTTTTTCCCGGTGGAGCTATGGCTACACCTTC. It translates to CASSFSRWSYGYTF. The chain couples TRBV28 to TRBJ1-2; D remains ambiguous. V was clipped by 3 bases and J by 4 bases, with 12 bases between them. CDR3 length: 14 amino acids. CDR1 and CDR2 (germline): MDHEN, SYDVKM.

CDR3 DNA sequence: TGTGCCAGCAGGTTAGGGACAGGGGGCTCCTACGAGCAGTACTTC. Translation: CASRLGTGGSYEQYF. The gene calls are TRBV6-5 and TRBJ2-7, with 11 bases that match TRBD1. The CDR3 consists of 15 residues. Germline V gene lookup returns CDR1 MNHEY and CDR2 SVGAGI. With V trimmed by 6 bases and J by 0 bases, 4 bases remained unmatched.

This clonotype has a count of ten or more. The chain recombines TRBV12-3 or TRBV12-4 with TRBJ1-1; 7 nucleotides line up with TRBD1. The CDR3 covers 14 residues. J gave up 5 bases and V 3 bases, and 6 bases lay outside the gene matches. CDR3 loop: CASSLAGGSTEAFF. The CDR3 region has the DNA TGTGCCAGCAGTTTGGCAGGGGGGAGTACTGAAGCTTTCTTT.

This clonotype was seen many times. The chain joins TRBV27 to TRBJ2-7; the match to TRBD2 covers 7 bases. The V and J ends lost 2 bases and 5 bases, in that order; junction bases with no gene match: 6. Germline loops: CDR1 MNHEY, CDR2 SMNVEV (reference sequence). The CDR3 totals 14 residues. As DNA, the CDR3 is TGTGCCAGCAGTTTAGCGGGCGGGAGCAACGAGCAGTACTTC. Protein product: CASSLAGGSNEQYF.

V and J are TRBV30 and TRBJ2-2; D perhaps matches TRBD2 (6 bases). The CDR3 extends over 15 amino acids. With 5 bases removed from V and 5 bases from J, the gap between germline ends came to 18 bases. Germline assignment: CDR1 GTSNPN and CDR2 SVGIG (reference sequence). CDR3 sequence: CAWVRGTGTTGELFF. The CDR3 region has the DNA TGTGCCTGGGTCCGTGGGACTGGCACAACCGGGGAGCTGTTTTTT.

The table lists this clonotype with many counts. The chain links TRBV7-9 to TRBJ2-2; D not certain. This CDR3 is built from 14 residues. Germline CDR1 and CDR2: SEHNR and FQNEAQ (reference sequence). V shed 6 bases and J shed 0 bases, with 8 bases lying between them. As DNA, the CDR3 is TGTGCCAGCAGATTCGTGACGAACACCGGGGAGCTGTTTTTT. This translates into CASRFVTNTGELFF.

This clonotype was seen many times. V gene TRBV12-3 or TRBV12-4 combines with J gene TRBJ1-5; the D gene is possibly TRBD1 (5 bases). Trimming took off 5 bases at V and 2 bases at J, with 16 bases between the two ends. CDR3 length: 16 residues. The CDR3 DNA follows: TGTGCCAGCAGTCGAAGACAGACACCAGGCAATCAGCCCCAGCATTTT. Translating it yields CASSRRQTPGNQPQHF.

This clonotype was seen many times. The rearrangement links TRBV6-4 to TRBJ2-7; tentatively, D is TRBD1 (6 bases). Deletions cut 10 bases from V and 0 bases from J, with 16 bases between. The CDR3 contains 14 residues. Germline CDR1 is MRHNA and CDR2 is SNTAGT. The CDR3 nucleotides are TGTGCCACCCGGTCCCAGGGGCGCTCCTACGAGCAGTACTTC. Encoded protein: CATRSQGRSYEQYF.

This clonotype was found many times. The CDR3 DNA reads as TGTGCCAGCAGTCTACTAAAGGGGGTAGGCACTGAAGCTTTCTTT. Residues: CASSLLKGVGTEAFF. This chain uses TRBV12-3 or TRBV12-4 with TRBJ1-1, with D tentatively TRBD1 (6 bases). This CDR3 comprises 15 residues. V was pared by 5 bases and J by 4 bases, with 17 bases between.

With respect to this clonotype: Since a much larger clone is just one base distant, this may be a read error. Without the conserved terminal phenylalanine or tryptophan, this CDR3 likely stems from a read error. The CDR3 DNA is TGTGCCAGCACCAACTCTGGGGCCAACGTCCTGACTGTC. Translation gives CASTNSGANVLTV. The rearrangement links TRBV12-3 or TRBV12-4 to TRBJ2-6, with D unclear. Trimming removed 7 bases from V and 0 bases from J, with 4 bases in between. CDR3 length: 13 residues.

This clonotype was seen a few times. Written as DNA, the CDR3 is TGCAGTGCTAGAGTCGGAAGGACTAGCATTCAGTACTTC. As protein: CSARVGRTSIQYF. The chain joins TRBV20-1 to TRBJ2-4; 7 bases agree with TRBD2. The V and J ends lost 1 base and 9 bases, in that order; junction bases with no gene match: 6. Germline CDR1 is DFQATT and CDR2 is SNEGSKA (reference sequence). This CDR3 comprises 13 residues.

The chain is built from TRBV3-1 and TRBJ1-6; D uncertain. The germline V gene encodes CDR1 LGHDT and CDR2 YNNKEL (reference sequence). V lost 4 bases and J lost 8, with 18 bases in between. This CDR3 has 16 residues. CDR3 nucleotide sequence: TGTGCCAGCAGCCCTCTGGGTTGGACCCGGGATTCACCCCTCCACTTT. This gives the protein CASSPLGWTRDSPLHF. The complete variable domain, with remaining parts taken from reference TRBV3-1 and TRBJ1-6, reads DTAVSQTPKYLVTQMGNDKSIKCEQNLGHDTMYWYKQDSKKFLKIMFSYNNKELIINETVPNRFSPKSPDKAHLNLHINSLELGDSAVYFCASSPLGWTRDSPLHFGNGTRLTVT.

In its sample, this clonotype was seen many times. The V call is TRBV6-5, the J call TRBJ2-4; the D call may be TRBD1 or TRBD2 (6 bases each). Germline V gene sequence: CDR1 MNHEY, CDR2 SVGAGI. The V gene lost 0 bases and the J gene lost 2 bases, with 17 bases spanning the gap. The CDR3 runs 18 residues. The DNA for the CDR3 is TGTGCCAGCAGTTACTCGTCATCGGGGGCTCTTACCAAAAACATTCAGTACTTC. Encoded protein: CASSYSSSGALTKNIQYF.

At least ten counts were recorded for this clonotype. The chain couples TRBV7-2 to TRBJ1-1; D unresolved. The CDR3 is 14 amino acids. CDR1 SGHTA and CDR2 FQGNSA come from the germline V gene. V lost 5 bases, J lost 5 bases, and 15 bases lay in between. This CDR3 is CASSIKQSKTEAFF. The CDR3 DNA is TGTGCCAGCAGCATTAAACAGTCGAAGACTGAAGCTTTCTTT.

To note about this clonotype: This may come from a read error, since a much larger clone is one base off. In this CDR3 the conserved last residue, phenylalanine or tryptophan, is missing, so a read error is likely. This chain connects TRBV2 to TRBJ1-2, with D perhaps matching TRBD1 (6 bases). This CDR3 comprises 15 residues. Germline V CDR1 and CDR2: SNHLY, FYNNEI. Trimming removed 2 bases from V and 4 bases from J, with 14 bases in between. Here the CDR3 DNA reads TGTGCCAGCAGTGAAAATAGCGGGGGCAGCTATGGCTACACCTAC. Translated: CASSENSGGSYGYTY.

This clonotype was observed at least ten times. CDR3 coding DNA: TGTGCCACCGGCGGTGGGCGGCGTTTCACAGATACGCAGTATTTT. Amino acids: CATGGGRRFTDTQYF. This rearrangement joins TRBV15 to TRBJ2-3; D call uncertain. CDR1 and CDR2 from the germline V gene are LNHNV and YYDKDF (reference sequence). V lost 8 bases to trimming and J lost 2 bases, with 17 bases between them. This CDR3 contains 15 residues.

The sample holds many counts of this clonotype. The V call is TRBV12-3 or TRBV12-4, the J call TRBJ2-7; D is ambiguous. Deletions cut 5 bases from V and 3 bases from J, with 5 bases between. CDR3 length: 11 amino acids. The CDR3 DNA follows: TGTGCCAGCAGTACAGACTACGAGCAGTACTTC. It encodes CASSTDYEQYF.

This clonotype was detected a few times. An end of the junction differs from the germline gene, which may be a read error. The V gene is TRBV4-1, the J gene TRBJ1-1, with 9 bases lining up with TRBD1. The CDR3 extends over 15 amino acids. From germline, CDR1 is MGHRA and CDR2 YSYEKL. The CDR3: CTSSQQQGAGTEAFF. The DNA for the CDR3 is TGCACCAGCAGCCAGCAACAGGGGGCAGGGACTGAAGCTTTCTTT.

This clonotype appeared many times. The chain uses TRBV6-1 and TRBJ1-3; D perhaps matches TRBD1 (5 bases). V was shortened by 6 bases and J by 2 bases, with 17 bases between the two germline ends. CDR1 is MNHNS and CDR2 is SASEGT in the germline V gene. The CDR3 sequence is 16 residues long. The DNA of the CDR3 is TGTGCCAGCAGCTCCCCGGGGCTCGGTACTGGAAACACCATATATTTT. Its translation is CASSSPGLGTGNTIYF.

V and J are TRBV12-3 or TRBV12-4 and TRBJ2-5, with 11 bases lining up with TRBD2. Trimming cost V 5 bases and J 4 bases; bases outside gene matches: 6. The CDR3 is 15 amino acids. CDR3 amino acids: CASSPLSGGAETQYF. The CDR3 region has the DNA TGTGCCAGCAGTCCGCTTAGCGGGGGGGCAGAGACCCAGTACTTC.

This clonotype was recorded many times. The gene calls are TRBV3-1 and TRBJ2-5; 8 bases line up with TRBD2. Germline V gene lookup returns CDR1 LGHDT and CDR2 YNNKEL (reference sequence). This CDR3 contains 15 residues. The J segment lost 3 bases and the V segment lost 6 bases, leaving 9 bases of the junction unmatched. CDR3 residues: CASREGAGEEETQYF. CDR3 DNA sequence: TGTGCCAGCAGGGAGGGAGCGGGAGAGGAAGAGACCCAGTACTTC.

V and J are TRBV19 and TRBJ1-1; no reliable D call. V shed 8 bases and J shed 5 bases, with 21 bases lying between them. CDR3 length: 15 amino acids. From germline, CDR1 is LNHDA and CDR2 SQIVND (reference sequence). CDR3 nucleotides: TGTGCCAGTGGTGGCCGCCTTGGGGTCGTGACTGAAGCTTTCTTT. This codes for CASGGRLGVVTEAFF.

This clonotype came up many times. The gene calls are TRBV19 and TRBJ1-2; 7 nucleotides match TRBD1. CDR3 size: 15 residues. V gave up 8 bases and J gave up 4 bases; unmatched junction bases: 13. Germline V gives CDR1 LNHDA, CDR2 SQIVND (reference sequence). The CDR3 bases are TGTGCCAGTTGGGGCGGACAGGAACGGGGCTATGGCTACACCTTC. Translated: CASWGGQERGYGYTF.

CDR3 bases: TGTGCCAGCAGCTGCGACAGGTCGGGGGGCTACACCTTC. This codes for CASSCDRSGGYTF. The rearrangement uses TRBV11-1 and TRBJ1-2; the D gene is possibly TRBD1 (6 bases). CDR3 length equals 13 residues. Trimming removed 4 bases from V and 8 bases from J, with 14 bases in between. Germline values: CDR1 SGHAT, CDR2 FQDESV (reference sequence). The variable domain in full, completed from reference TRBV11-1 and TRBJ1-2, reads EAEVAQSPRYKITEKSQAVAFWCDPISGHATLYWYRQILGQGPELLVQFQDESVVDDSQLPKDRFSAERLKGVDSTLKIQPAELGDSAMYLCASSCDRSGGYTFGSGTRLTVV.

At least ten counts were recorded for this clonotype. The CDR3 bases are TGCGCCAGCAGTGAAAGGGACTGGGACACGAAAGTAGAGACCCAGTACTTC. Its translation is CASSERDWDTKVETQYF. The V and J genes are TRBV10-1 and TRBJ2-5; D may match TRBD1 or TRBD2 (6 bases each). CDR1 WNHNN and CDR2 SYGVQD come from the germline V gene (reference sequence). The CDR3 sequence is 17 residues long. Trimming pared 3 bases from V and 4 bases from J, leaving 21 bases between.